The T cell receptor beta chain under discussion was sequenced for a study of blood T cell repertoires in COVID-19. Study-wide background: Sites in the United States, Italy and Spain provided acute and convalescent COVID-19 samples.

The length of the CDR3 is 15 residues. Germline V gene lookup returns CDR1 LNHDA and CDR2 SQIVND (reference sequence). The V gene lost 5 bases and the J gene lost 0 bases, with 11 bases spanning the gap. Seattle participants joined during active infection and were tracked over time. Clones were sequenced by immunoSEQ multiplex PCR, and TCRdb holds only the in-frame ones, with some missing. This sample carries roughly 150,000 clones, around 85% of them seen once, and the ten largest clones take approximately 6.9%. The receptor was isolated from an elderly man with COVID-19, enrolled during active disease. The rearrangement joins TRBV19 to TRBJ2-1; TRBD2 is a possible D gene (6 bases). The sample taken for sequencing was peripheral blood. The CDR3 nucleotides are TGTGCCAGTAGTGGAGGGACGAGCTCCTACAATGAGCAGTTCTTC. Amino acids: CASSGGTSSYNEQFF.